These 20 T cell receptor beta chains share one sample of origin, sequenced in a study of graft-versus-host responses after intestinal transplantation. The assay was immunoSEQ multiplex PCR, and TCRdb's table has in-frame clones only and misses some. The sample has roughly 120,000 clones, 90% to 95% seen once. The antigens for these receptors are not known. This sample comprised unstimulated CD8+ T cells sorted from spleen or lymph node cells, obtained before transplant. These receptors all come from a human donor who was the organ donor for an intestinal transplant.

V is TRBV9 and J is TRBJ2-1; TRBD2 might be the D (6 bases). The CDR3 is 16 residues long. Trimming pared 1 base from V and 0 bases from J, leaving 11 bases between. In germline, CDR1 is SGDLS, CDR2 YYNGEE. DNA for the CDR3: TGTGCCAGCAGCGTATACGGGAGCGCCTCCTACAATGAGCAGTTCTTC. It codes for CASSVYGSASYNEQFF.

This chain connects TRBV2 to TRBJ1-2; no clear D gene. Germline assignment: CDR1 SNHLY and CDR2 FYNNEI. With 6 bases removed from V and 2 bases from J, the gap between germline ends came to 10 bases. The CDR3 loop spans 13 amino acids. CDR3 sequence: CASSSTPNYGYTF. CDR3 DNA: TGTGCCAGCAGCTCCACACCAAACTATGGCTACACCTTC.

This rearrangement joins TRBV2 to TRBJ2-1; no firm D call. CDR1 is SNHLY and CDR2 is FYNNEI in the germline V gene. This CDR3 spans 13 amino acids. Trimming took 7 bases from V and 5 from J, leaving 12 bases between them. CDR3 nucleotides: TGTGCCAGCATAATCTCTATCAACAATGAGCAGTTCTTC. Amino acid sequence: CASIISINNEQFF.

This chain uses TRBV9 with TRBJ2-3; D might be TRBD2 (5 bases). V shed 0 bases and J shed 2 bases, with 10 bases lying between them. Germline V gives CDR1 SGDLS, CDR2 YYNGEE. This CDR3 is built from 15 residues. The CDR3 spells CASSVVAGYTDTQYF. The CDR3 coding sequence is TGTGCCAGCAGCGTAGTGGCGGGTTACACAGATACGCAGTATTTT.

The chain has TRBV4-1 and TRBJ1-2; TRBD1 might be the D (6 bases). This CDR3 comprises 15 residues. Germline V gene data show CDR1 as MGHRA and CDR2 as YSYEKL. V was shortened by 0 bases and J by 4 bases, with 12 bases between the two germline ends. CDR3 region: CASSQDFGGGYGYTF. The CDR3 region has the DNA TGCGCCAGCAGCCAAGATTTCGGGGGCGGCTATGGCTACACCTTC.

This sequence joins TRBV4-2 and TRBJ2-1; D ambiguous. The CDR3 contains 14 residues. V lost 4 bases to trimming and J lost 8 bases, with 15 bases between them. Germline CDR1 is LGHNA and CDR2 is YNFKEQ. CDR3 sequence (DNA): TGTGCCAGCAGCCCCCAGGCCCAGCGTGATGAGCAGTTCTTC. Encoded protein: CASSPQAQRDEQFF.

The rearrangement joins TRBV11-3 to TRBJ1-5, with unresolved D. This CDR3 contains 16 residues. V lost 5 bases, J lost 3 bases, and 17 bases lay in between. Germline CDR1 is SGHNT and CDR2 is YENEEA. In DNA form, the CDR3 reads TGTGCCAGCAGCCCACCCCGCCGCCGAGCCAATCAGCCCCAGCATTTT. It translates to CASSPPRRRANQPQHF.

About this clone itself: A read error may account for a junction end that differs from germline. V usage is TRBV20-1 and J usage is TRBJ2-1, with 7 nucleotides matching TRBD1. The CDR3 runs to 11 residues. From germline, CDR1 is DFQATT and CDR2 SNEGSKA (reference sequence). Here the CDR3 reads CSARDRGQQLF. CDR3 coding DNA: TGCAGTGCTAGAGATCGGGGACAGCAGCTCTTC.

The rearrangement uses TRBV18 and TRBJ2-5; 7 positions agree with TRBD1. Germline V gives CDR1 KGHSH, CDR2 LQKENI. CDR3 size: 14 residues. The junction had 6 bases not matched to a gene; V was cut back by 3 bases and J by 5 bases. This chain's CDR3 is CASSPGDRRETQYF. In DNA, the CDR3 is TGTGCCAGCTCACCCGGGGACAGAAGGGAGACCCAGTACTTC.

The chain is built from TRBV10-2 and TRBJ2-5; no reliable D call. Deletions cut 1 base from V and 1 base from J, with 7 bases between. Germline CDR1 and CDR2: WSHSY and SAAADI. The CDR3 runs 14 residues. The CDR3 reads CASSEFRFQETQYF. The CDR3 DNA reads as TGCGCCAGCAGTGAGTTTAGGTTCCAAGAGACCCAGTACTTC.

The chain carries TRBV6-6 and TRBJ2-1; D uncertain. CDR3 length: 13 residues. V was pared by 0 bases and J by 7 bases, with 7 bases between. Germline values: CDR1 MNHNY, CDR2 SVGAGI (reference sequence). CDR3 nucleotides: TGTGCCAGCAGTTACTCCCATGCGAATGAGCAGTTCTTC. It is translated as CASSYSHANEQFF.

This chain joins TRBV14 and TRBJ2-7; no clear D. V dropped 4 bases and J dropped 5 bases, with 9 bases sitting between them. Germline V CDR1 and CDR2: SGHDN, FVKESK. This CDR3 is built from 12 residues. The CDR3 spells CASSPPGNEQYF. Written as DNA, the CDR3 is TGTGCCAGCAGCCCACCAGGTAACGAGCAGTACTTC.

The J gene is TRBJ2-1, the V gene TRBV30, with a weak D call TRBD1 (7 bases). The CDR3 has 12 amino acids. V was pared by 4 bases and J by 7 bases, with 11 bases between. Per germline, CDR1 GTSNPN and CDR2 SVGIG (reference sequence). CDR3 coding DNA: TGTGCCTGGACTCAGGGGGGAAATGAGCAGTTCTTC. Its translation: CAWTQGGNEQFF.

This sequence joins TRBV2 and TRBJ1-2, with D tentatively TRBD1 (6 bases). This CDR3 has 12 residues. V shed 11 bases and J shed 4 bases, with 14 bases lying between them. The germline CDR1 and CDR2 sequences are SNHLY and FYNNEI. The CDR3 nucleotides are TGTGCCTGGACTACAGGGCTCTATGGCTACACCTTC. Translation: CAWTTGLYGYTF.

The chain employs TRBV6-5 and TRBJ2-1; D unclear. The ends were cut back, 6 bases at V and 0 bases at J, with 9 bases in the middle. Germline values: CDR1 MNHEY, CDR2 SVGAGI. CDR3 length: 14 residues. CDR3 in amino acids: CASSHDNSYNEQFF. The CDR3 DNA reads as TGTGCCAGCAGCCACGATAACTCCTACAATGAGCAGTTCTTC.

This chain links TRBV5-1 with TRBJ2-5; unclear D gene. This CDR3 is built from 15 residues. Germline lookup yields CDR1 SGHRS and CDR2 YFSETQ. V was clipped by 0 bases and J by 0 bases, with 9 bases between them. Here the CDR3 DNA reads TGCGCCAGCAGCTTGGGGCTGTTGGACCAAGAGACCCAGTACTTC. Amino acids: CASSLGLLDQETQYF.

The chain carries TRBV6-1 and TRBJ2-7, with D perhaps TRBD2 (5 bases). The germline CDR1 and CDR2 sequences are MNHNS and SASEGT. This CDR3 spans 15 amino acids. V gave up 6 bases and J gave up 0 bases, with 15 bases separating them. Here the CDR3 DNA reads TGTGCCAGCAGACCCGGAGTGGGGAGCTCCTACGAGCAGTACTTC. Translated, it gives CASRPGVGSSYEQYF.

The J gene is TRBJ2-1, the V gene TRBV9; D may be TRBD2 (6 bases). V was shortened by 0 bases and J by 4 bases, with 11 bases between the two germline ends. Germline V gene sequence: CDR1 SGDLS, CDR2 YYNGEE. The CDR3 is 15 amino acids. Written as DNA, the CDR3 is TGTGCCAGCAGCGTAGGAGGAGGAGGGTACAATGAGCAGTTCTTC. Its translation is CASSVGGGGYNEQFF.

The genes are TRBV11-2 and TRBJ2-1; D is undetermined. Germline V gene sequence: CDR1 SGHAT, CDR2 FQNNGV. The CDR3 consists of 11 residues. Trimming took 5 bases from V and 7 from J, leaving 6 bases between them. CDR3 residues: CASSPRNEQFF. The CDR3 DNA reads TGTGCCAGCAGCCCACGAAATGAGCAGTTCTTC.

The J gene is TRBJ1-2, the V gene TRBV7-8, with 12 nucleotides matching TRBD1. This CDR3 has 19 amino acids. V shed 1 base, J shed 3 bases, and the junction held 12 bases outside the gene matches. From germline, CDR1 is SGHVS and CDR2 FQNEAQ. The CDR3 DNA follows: TGTGCCAGCAGCTTAGGTTTGGGACAGGGGGCAAGGAGCGACTATGGCTACACCTTC. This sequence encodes CASSLGLGQGARSDYGYTF.